Shown below are 6 T cell receptor beta chains from a single sample sequenced in a study of early T cells in non-severe SARS-CoV-2 infection (dated by TCRdb to about 2021). Libraries were constructed by 5' RACE. Reads for this sample came from a NextSeq 500. TCRdb applied fastp at Q25 and MiXCR to the public reads, then kept only in-frame beta chains. Here each entry gathers all rows of one CDR3 protein and keeps the most common genes and DNA. The sample table shows 50,000 or so distinct CDR3 sequences, and around 11% are seen once. 9.1% of the sample goes to the ten largest clones. The sample taken for sequencing was whole blood. All receptors derive from an adult who was a healthcare worker with PCR-confirmed SARS-CoV-2 infection or an uninfected control (not recorded which).

This clonotype was seen many times. The V and J genes are TRBV12-5 and TRBJ2-7; TRBD2 matches 10 bases. The CDR3 sequence is 14 residues long. CDR1 is LGHNT, CDR2 FRNRAP, per germline. The J segment lost 4 bases and the V segment lost 7 bases, leaving 7 bases of the junction unmatched. Written as DNA, the CDR3 is TGTGCTAGTGTCAAAGGACTAGCGGAATACGAGCAGTACTTC. The encoded protein is CASVKGLAEYEQYF.

This clonotype was observed at least ten times. The V call is TRBV18, the J call TRBJ1-5, with D hard to call. CDR3 length: 13 amino acids. The V and J ends lost 3 bases and 3 bases respectively, with 6 bases between them. CDR1 is KGHSH and CDR2 is LQKENI in the germline V gene. CDR3 bases: TGTGCCAGCTCACCTGATTCCAATCAGCCCCAGCATTTT. Translating it yields CASSPDSNQPQHF.

The chain joins TRBV5-5 to TRBJ2-3; maybe TRBD1 (5 bases). Germline-derived CDR1 and CDR2 are SGHKS and YYEKEE (reference sequence). V lost 4 bases, J lost 2 bases, and 14 bases lay in between. The CDR3 is 15 residues long. The DNA for the CDR3 is TGTGCCAGCAGCGTTAACCAGGGCATCACAGATACGCAGTATTTT. Translating it yields CASSVNQGITDTQYF.

This clonotype came up a few times. The CDR3 here is CASSLGRETQYF. CDR3 bases: TGTGCCAGCAGCTTAGGTCGGGAGACCCAGTACTTC. The V gene is TRBV13, the J gene TRBJ2-5; D is ambiguous. This CDR3 is built from 12 residues. Germline assignment: CDR1 PRHDT and CDR2 FYEKMQ (reference sequence). Trimming pared 0 bases from V and 5 bases from J, leaving 4 bases between.

V is TRBV28 and J is TRBJ2-3, with D unresolved. The germline V gene encodes CDR1 MDHEN and CDR2 SYDVKM. The CDR3 runs 12 residues. V lost 5 bases and J 2 bases, leaving 5 bases between the germline ends. The CDR3 sequence: CASSISTDTQYF. The CDR3, as DNA: TGTGCCAGCAGTATTTCCACAGATACGCAGTATTTT.

This clonotype was seen repeatedly, ten times or more. The chain combines TRBV11-1 with TRBJ2-2; D might be TRBD1 (6 bases). This CDR3 spans 15 amino acids. Trimming stripped 6 bases from V and 1 base from J, with 12 bases between. Germline assignment: CDR1 SGHAT and CDR2 FQDESV (reference sequence). CDR3 sequence: CASRTTGWNTGELFF. For the CDR3, the DNA is TGTGCCAGCAGGACCACAGGGTGGAACACCGGGGAGCTGTTTTTT.